Listed below are T cell receptor beta chains from one sample, sequenced in a study of T cells in Graves' hyperthyroidism and ophthalmopathy. A single record per CDR3 protein comes from TCRdb applying MiXCR to the multiplex PCR reads. Of some 720,000 distinct CDR3 sequences detected, 16% appear once; the ten largest clones hold approximately 8.4%. The sample taken for sequencing was blood. These receptors all stem from a man in his late teens or twenties with Graves' hyperthyroidism. The CDR3 runs from the conserved cysteine through the conserved F or W. The D gene is left open where the match is weak. Size tells how often a clone was seen (once, few, many) or the class of an expanded clone, and some rows leave it out.

>.|TRBJ2-3|many|TRBV4-2
CASSQWQGEGTDTQYF
TGTGCCAGCAGCCAATGGCAGGGTGAGGGCACAGATACGCAGTATTTT
>.|TRBJ1-6|many|TRBV7-9
CASSLAGGVTGSPLHF
TGTGCCAGCAGCTTAGCGGGGGGGGTTACCGGTTCACCCCTCCACTTT
>TRBD2|TRBJ2-2|.|TRBV20-1
CSANIAGRNTGELFF
TGCAGTGCTAACATAGCGGGAAGGAACACCGGGGAGCTGTTTTTT
>.|TRBJ2-5|many|TRBV2
CASWSGETQYF
TGTGCCAGCTGGAGCGGAGAGACCCAGTACTTC
>.|TRBJ1-2|.|TRBV7-2
CASSRGVGDGYTF
TGTGCCAGCAGCCGTGGGGTAGGGGATGGCTACACCTTC
>TRBD1|TRBJ2-5|many|TRBV11-1
CASSSAYRGQETQYF
TGTGCCAGCAGCTCCGCCTACAGGGGCCAAGAGACCCAGTACTTC
>.|TRBJ1-1|many|TRBV28
CASSFSENTEAFF
TGTGCCAGCAGTTTCAGTGAAAACACTGAAGCTTTCTTT
>TRBD2|TRBJ2-7|many|TRBV7-2
CASSWTSGSTYEQYF
TGTGCCAGCAGCTGGACTAGCGGGAGCACCTACGAGCAGTACTTC
>.|TRBJ1-2|few|TRBV19
CASSILGQNYGYTF
TGTGCCAGTAGTATTTTGGGGCAGAACTATGGCTACACCTTC
>TRBD2|TRBJ2-5|few|TRBV7-2
CASSQGLAGGFQETQYF
TGTGCCAGCAGCCAGGGACTAGCGGGGGGTTTCCAAGAGACCCAGTACTTC
>.|TRBJ1-2|.|TRBV5-1
CASSLYGGGRQGYTF
TGCGCCAGCAGCTTGTATGGCGGGGGCCGTCAAGGCTACACCTTC
>.|TRBJ2-1|.|TRBV12-3/TRBV12-4
CASSLKAWQSSYNEQFF
TGTGCCAGCAGTTTGAAAGCTTGGCAGAGCTCCTACAATGAGCAGTTCTTC
>.|TRBJ2-1|many|TRBV11-2
CASSPLGEANNEQFF
TGTGCCAGCAGCCCCCTGGGGGAGGCGAACAATGAGCAGTTCTTC
>.|TRBJ1-5|few|TRBV27
CASSPLHSQPQHF
TGTGCCAGCAGTCCCCTTCACAGTCAGCCCCAGCATTTT
>TRBD2|TRBJ2-3|many|TRBV20-1
CSARGRGTDTQYF
TGCAGTGCTAGGGGGAGGGGCACAGATACGCAGTATTTT
>.|TRBJ2-7|many|TRBV6-2/TRBV6-3
CASSYPPSSYEQYF
TGTGCCAGCAGTTACCCGCCGAGCTCCTACGAGCAGTACTTC
>TRBD1|TRBJ2-7|many|TRBV2
CASSEDRPSSYEQYF
TGTGCCAGCAGCGAGGACAGGCCAAGCTCCTACGAGCAGTACTTC
>TRBD2|TRBJ2-7|few|TRBV13
CASTRGQAGGHEQYF
TGTGCCAGCACCCGGGGGCAGGCGGGAGGCCACGAGCAGTACTTC
>TRBD1|TRBJ1-2|many|TRBV12-3/TRBV12-4
CASSLTGAGGYTF
TGTGCCAGCAGCCTGACAGGGGCCGGGGGCTACACCTTC
>TRBD1|TRBJ2-7|.|TRBV6-1
CASRGDRHSYEQYF
TGTGCCAGCAGGGGGGACAGGCACTCCTACGAGCAGTACTTC
>TRBD1|TRBJ1-5|many|TRBV27
CASSLVPGGAGQPQHF
TGTGCCAGCAGTTTAGTCCCAGGGGGCGCCGGGCAGCCCCAGCATTTT
>TRBD2|TRBJ2-1|.|TRBV20-1
CSARVRLAGLGLHEQFF
TGCAGTGCTAGAGTGAGACTAGCGGGTTTGGGACTCCATGAGCAGTTCTTC
>TRBD2|TRBJ2-1|few|TRBV20-1
CSALSGRKHNEQFF
TGCAGTGCTCTTAGCGGGAGAAAACACAATGAGCAGTTCTTC
>TRBD2|TRBJ2-1|many|TRBV4-1
CASSQFPKRGSNHNEQFF
TGCGCCAGCAGCCAATTCCCTAAGCGGGGGTCAAACCACAATGAGCAGTTCTTC
>TRBD2|TRBJ2-3|many|TRBV18
CASSATSGTDTQYF
TGTGCCAGCTCGGCAACTAGCGGCACAGATACGCAGTATTTT
>TRBD2|TRBJ2-7|few|TRBV6-1
CASGSGRAGEQYF
TGTGCCAGTGGGAGCGGGAGGGCCGGTGAGCAGTACTTC
>TRBD1|TRBJ2-7|.|TRBV24-1
CATSGTGANEQYF
TGTGCCACCTCAGGGACAGGGGCCAACGAGCAGTACTTC
>.|TRBJ1-1|.|TRBV9
CASSVVWDTEAFF
TGTGCCAGCAGCGTAGTATGGGACACTGAAGCTTTCTTT
>.|TRBJ2-7|many|TRBV7-2
CASSRPGYEQYF
TGTGCCAGCAGCCGACCCGGGTACGAGCAGTACTTC
>.|TRBJ1-1|.|TRBV7-2
CASSAPPKGWNTEAFF
TGTGCCAGCAGCGCGCCCCCCAAGGGGTGGAACACTGAAGCTTTCTTT
>.|TRBJ2-5|many|TRBV12-3/TRBV12-4
CASSLGNGGGETQYF
TGTGCCAGCAGTTTAGGGAACGGGGGAGGAGAGACCCAGTACTTC
>.|TRBJ1-3|many|TRBV7-2
CASSAQLLGHGNTIYF
TGTGCCAGCAGCGCCCAGTTGTTGGGGCACGGAAACACCATATATTTT
>.|TRBJ2-3|.|TRBV3-1
CASSQGLASGRTDTQYF
TGTGCCAGCAGCCAGGGGCTAGCGAGTGGTAGAACAGATACGCAGTATTTT
>.|TRBJ1-1|many|TRBV20-1
CSAALRENTEAFF
TGCAGTGCAGCCCTCAGGGAGAACACTGAAGCTTTCTTT
>TRBD2|TRBJ2-7|many|TRBV7-8
CASSLSRGDGSYEQYF
TGTGCCAGCAGCTTGAGTCGGGGGGACGGTTCCTACGAGCAGTACTTC
>TRBD1|TRBJ2-1|many|TRBV20-1
CSARDMDRANDEQFF
TGCAGTGCTAGAGATATGGACAGGGCTAATGATGAGCAGTTCTTC
>.|TRBJ2-2|.|TRBV7-2
CASRLGADGADTGELFF
TGTGCCAGCAGATTGGGAGCAGACGGGGCGGACACCGGGGAGCTGTTTTTT
>.|TRBJ1-1|.|TRBV6-5
CASSYSGVMNTEAFF
TGTGCCAGCAGTTACTCGGGCGTAATGAACACTGAAGCTTTCTTT
>TRBD2|TRBJ2-5|few|TRBV28
CASEGLAGGNVQETQYF
TGTGCCAGCGAGGGACTAGCGGGAGGTAACGTTCAAGAGACCCAGTACTTC
>TRBD1|TRBJ2-1|few|TRBV18
CASSPGRGQNEQFF
TGTGCCAGCTCCCCCGGCAGGGGGCAGAATGAGCAGTTCTTC
>.|TRBJ1-1|many|TRBV13
CASSLAGTRYTEAFF
TGTGCCAGCAGCTTAGCCGGGACACGGTACACTGAAGCTTTCTTT
>.|TRBJ2-3|.|TRBV10-2
CASRKRDPARGTDTQYF
TGCGCCAGCAGAAAACGGGACCCAGCCCGGGGCACAGATACGCAGTATTTT
>.|TRBJ1-5|.|TRBV30
CAWGSGNYQPQHF
TGTGCCTGGGGATCTGGGAATTATCAGCCCCAGCATTTT
>.|TRBJ2-3|many|TRBV7-9
CASSSEPQEGDTQYF
TGTGCCAGCAGCTCGGAACCCCAGGAGGGGGATACGCAGTATTTT
>.|TRBJ2-1|many|TRBV7-8
CASSPAPGSSHNEQFF
TGTGCCAGCAGCCCCGCCCCGGGATCGTCCCACAATGAGCAGTTCTTC
>.|TRBJ1-3|.|TRBV9
CASSERPSSGNTIYF
TGTGCCAGCAGCGAGCGACCATCTTCTGGAAACACCATATATTTT
>.|TRBJ2-7|many|TRBV14
CASSQVVRISYEQYF
TGTGCCAGCAGCCAAGTCGTCAGGATTTCCTACGAGCAGTACTTC
>.|TRBJ2-7|few|TRBV6-5
CASSYRTPGAYEQYF
TGTGCCAGCAGTTATCGGACTCCGGGGGCCTACGAGCAGTACTTC
>.|TRBJ2-1|few|TRBV20-1
CSARDPRRGKSSYNEQFF
TGCAGTGCTAGAGATCCCCGCAGGGGCAAGAGCTCCTACAATGAGCAGTTCTTC
>.|TRBJ1-1|many|TRBV28
CASSFPPRDMTYMNTEAFF
TGTGCCAGCAGTTTCCCCCCTCGGGACATGACTTACATGAACACTGAAGCTTTCTTT
>.|TRBJ2-7|many|TRBV12-3/TRBV12-4
CASSLQLSYYEQYF
TGTGCCAGCAGTTTACAACTTTCCTATTACGAGCAGTACTTC
>TRBD2|TRBJ2-3|few|TRBV6-1
CASSEGLATDTQYF
TGTGCCAGCAGTGAAGGACTAGCGACAGATACGCAGTATTTT
>.|TRBJ1-5|few|TRBV4-1
CASAERGTGNQPQHF
TGCGCCAGCGCCGAGAGGGGAACAGGCAATCAGCCCCAGCATTTT